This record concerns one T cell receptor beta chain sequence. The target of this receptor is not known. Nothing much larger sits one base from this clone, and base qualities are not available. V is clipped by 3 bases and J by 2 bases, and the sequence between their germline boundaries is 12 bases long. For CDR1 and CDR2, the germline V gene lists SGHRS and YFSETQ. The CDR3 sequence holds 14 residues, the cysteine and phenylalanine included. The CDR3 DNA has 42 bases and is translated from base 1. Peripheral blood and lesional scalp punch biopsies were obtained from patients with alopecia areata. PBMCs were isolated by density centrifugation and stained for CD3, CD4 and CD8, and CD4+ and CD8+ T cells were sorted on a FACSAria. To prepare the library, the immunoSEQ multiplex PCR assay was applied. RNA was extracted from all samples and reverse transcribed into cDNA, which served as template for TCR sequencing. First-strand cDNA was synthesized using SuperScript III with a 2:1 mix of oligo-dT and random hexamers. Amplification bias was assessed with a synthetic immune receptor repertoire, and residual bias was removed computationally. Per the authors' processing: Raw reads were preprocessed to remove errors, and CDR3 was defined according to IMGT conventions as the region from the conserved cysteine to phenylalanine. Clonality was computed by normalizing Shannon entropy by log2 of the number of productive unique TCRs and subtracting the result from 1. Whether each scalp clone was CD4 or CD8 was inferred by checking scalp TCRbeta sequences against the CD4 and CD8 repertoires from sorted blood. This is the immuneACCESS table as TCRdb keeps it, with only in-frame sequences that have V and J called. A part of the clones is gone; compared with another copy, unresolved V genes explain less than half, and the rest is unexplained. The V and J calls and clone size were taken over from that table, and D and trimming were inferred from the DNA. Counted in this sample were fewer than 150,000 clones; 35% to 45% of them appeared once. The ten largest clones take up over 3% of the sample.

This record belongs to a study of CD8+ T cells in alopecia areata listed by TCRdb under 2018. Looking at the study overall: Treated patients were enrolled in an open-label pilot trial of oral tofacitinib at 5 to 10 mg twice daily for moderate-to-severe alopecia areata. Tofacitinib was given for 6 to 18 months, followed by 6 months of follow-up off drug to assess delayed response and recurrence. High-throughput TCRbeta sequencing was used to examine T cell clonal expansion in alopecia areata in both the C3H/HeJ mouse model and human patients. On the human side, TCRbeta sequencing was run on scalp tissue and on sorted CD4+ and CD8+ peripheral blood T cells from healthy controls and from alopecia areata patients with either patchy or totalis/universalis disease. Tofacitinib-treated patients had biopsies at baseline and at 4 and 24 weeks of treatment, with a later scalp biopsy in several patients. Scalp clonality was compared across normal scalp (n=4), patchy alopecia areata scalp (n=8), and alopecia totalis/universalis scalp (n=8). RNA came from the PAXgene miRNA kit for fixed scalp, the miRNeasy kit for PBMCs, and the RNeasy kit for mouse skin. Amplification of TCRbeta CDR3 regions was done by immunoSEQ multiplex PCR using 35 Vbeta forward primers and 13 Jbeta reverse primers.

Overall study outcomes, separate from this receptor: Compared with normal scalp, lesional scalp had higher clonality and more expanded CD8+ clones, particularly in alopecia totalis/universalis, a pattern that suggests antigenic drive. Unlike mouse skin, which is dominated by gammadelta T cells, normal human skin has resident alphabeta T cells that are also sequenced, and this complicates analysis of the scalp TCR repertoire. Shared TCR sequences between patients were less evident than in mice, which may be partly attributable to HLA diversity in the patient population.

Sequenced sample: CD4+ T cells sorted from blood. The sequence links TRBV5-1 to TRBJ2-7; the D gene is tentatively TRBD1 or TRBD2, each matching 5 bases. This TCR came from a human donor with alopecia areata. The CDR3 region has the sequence CASSYGDGTYEQYF. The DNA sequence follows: TGCGCCAGCAGCTACGGGGACGGCACCTACGAGCAGTACTTC. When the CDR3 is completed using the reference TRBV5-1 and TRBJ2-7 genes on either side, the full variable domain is KAGVTQTPRYLIKTRGQQVTLSCSPISGHRSVSWYQQTPGQGLQFLFEYFSETQRNKGNFPGRFSGRQFSNSRSEMNVSTLELGDSALYLCASSYGDGTYEQYFGPGTRLTVT.